Listed below are T cell receptor beta chains from one sample, sequenced in a study. TCRdb recomputed calls from the 5' RACE reads with MiXCR, one row per CDR3 protein. The sample lists more than 4,500 distinct CDR3 sequences, around 71% occurring once. The sample taken for sequencing was naive CD4+ T cells sorted from blood. These receptors all come from a female donor with breast cancer. Both conserved end residues are part of each CDR3. The order of the fields is CDR3 DNA, CDR3 protein, J gene, clone size, V gene, D gene. D genes are given only for firm matches. Some rows mark clone size as missing; the rest say once, few, many or name a class of expanded clone.

TGTGCCAGCGTGGGGGGGCCGTTGGTGGTGTACGAGCAGTACTTC,CASVGGPLVVYEQYF,TRBJ2-7,-,TRBV7-9,-
TGCAGTGCTAGAGATGCCCGTGGGACCTACGAGCAGTACTTC,CSARDARGTYEQYF,TRBJ2-7,-,TRBV20-1,-
TGCAGCGTGGAGAACAGTGCCGGAAACACCATATATTTT,CSVENSAGNTIYF,TRBJ1-3,-,TRBV29-1,-
TGTGCCAGCAGCTTATTAGCGGGAGGCTCCTACAATGAGCAGTTCTTC,CASSLLAGGSYNEQFF,TRBJ2-1,-,TRBV7-3,TRBD2
TGCAGTGCAAGGACAGGGTCAACTAGCACAGATACGCAGTATTTT,CSARTGSTSTDTQYF,TRBJ2-3,-,TRBV20-1,TRBD1
TGTGCCAGTAAAGGGGTTAGCTCCTATAATTCACCCCGCCACTTT,CASKGVSSYNSPRHF,TRBJ1-6,-,TRBV7-8,-
TGTGCCAGCAGTCCGGGGCCCGAGCGGGATAGGGTCTTC,CASSPGPERDRVF,TRBJ2-1,-,TRBV12-3/TRBV12-4,TRBD2
TGTGCCAGCAGCCAAGCCGTGACAGGGGGCGGCTCCTACGAGCAGTACTTC,CASSQAVTGGGSYEQYF,TRBJ2-7,once,TRBV4-2,TRBD1
TGTGCCAGCAGGGGGGCCCAAGAGACCCAGTACTTC,CASRGAQETQYF,TRBJ2-5,few,TRBV6-6,-
TGCGCCAGCAGCCAAGATAACACAGTCGCTAATGAAAAACTGTTTTTT,CASSQDNTVANEKLFF,TRBJ1-4,-,TRBV4-1,-
TGTGCCAGCAGCATACAGGGATTGTTGGGTGAGACCCAGCACTTC,CASSIQGLLGETQHF,TRBJ2-5,-,TRBV11-2,-
TGTGCCAGCAGTAGAGCGGGGGGGCCTGGGAATGAGCAGTTCTTC,CASSRAGGPGNEQFF,TRBJ2-1,-,TRBV6-1,TRBD2
TGTGCCAGCAGCTCCCAAAGTTACACCGGGGAGCTGTTTTTT,CASSSQSYTGELFF,TRBJ2-2,-,TRBV7-8,-
TGTGCCAGCAGCTTAAAGATGGCTAGCGGGGAAGATACGCAGTATTTT,CASSLKMASGEDTQYF,TRBJ2-3,few,TRBV7-3,TRBD2
TGTGCCAGCTCACCATTGGGAGGGCACACAGATACGCAGTATTTT,CASSPLGGHTDTQYF,TRBJ2-3,-,TRBV18,TRBD2
TGTGCCAGCAGCTTGGGGCCCGCGAACACCGGGGAGCTGTTTTTT,CASSLGPANTGELFF,TRBJ2-2,-,TRBV11-2,-
TGTGCCAGCGGCTTAACGCAGGGGGCCGTGGGTGGCTACACCTTC,CASGLTQGAVGGYTF,TRBJ1-2,-,TRBV11-3,TRBD1
TGTGCCAGCAGTCCTCAGGGGGCGGTCGGGGAGCTGTTTTTT,CASSPQGAVGELFF,TRBJ2-2,-,TRBV12-3/TRBV12-4,TRBD1
TGTGCCAGCAGCTTGGTGGGCGCGAACACTGAAGCTTTCTTT,CASSLVGANTEAFF,TRBJ1-1,few,TRBV5-5,-
TGTGCCAGCAGTTTATCCGGGACAGGGGTCACAGATACGCAGTATTTT,CASSLSGTGVTDTQYF,TRBJ2-3,-,TRBV12-3/TRBV12-4,TRBD1
TGTGCCATCGGAGAACAGGCTTACTATGGCTACACCTTC,CAIGEQAYYGYTF,TRBJ1-2,once,TRBV10-3,-
TGTGCCAGCAGTTTGCAAGAAAGCACTGAAGCTTTCTTT,CASSLQESTEAFF,TRBJ1-1,-,TRBV12-3/TRBV12-4,-
TGTGCCAGCTCAGCTCTTAGCGGGATCTACAATGAGCAGTTCTTC,CASSALSGIYNEQFF,TRBJ2-1,few,TRBV18,TRBD2
TGCGCCAGCAGCTTGGGGCGGGGGCAACTTCAAGAGACCCAGTACTTC,CASSLGRGQLQETQYF,TRBJ2-5,few,TRBV5-1,-
TGTGCCAGCAGCCGAGCGGGGGATGGCAATCAGCCCCAGCATTTT,CASSRAGDGNQPQHF,TRBJ1-5,few,TRBV12-3/TRBV12-4,-
TGCGCCAGCAGCTTGTCTAGCGGCGCAGAGACCCAGTACTTC,CASSLSSGAETQYF,TRBJ2-5,-,TRBV5-1,TRBD2
TGTGCCAGCAGTTCCCGATTGGAGGGATGGCAAGAGACCCAGTACTTC,CASSSRLEGWQETQYF,TRBJ2-5,-,TRBV12-3/TRBV12-4,-
TGCAGTGCTAGCCGGGACAGGGGGCGCGAGCAGTACTTC,CSASRDRGREQYF,TRBJ2-7,-,TRBV20-1,TRBD1
TGCAGTGCTAGACCTACAGGGTTCAATCAGCCCCAGCATTTT,CSARPTGFNQPQHF,TRBJ1-5,-,TRBV20-1,-
TGTGCCAGCAGCTACCAAACATTCCAAGAGACCCAGTACTTC,CASSYQTFQETQYF,TRBJ2-5,-,TRBV7-6,-
TGTGCCAGCAGCCCCGGGTGGGACACCGAGCAGTACTTC,CASSPGWDTEQYF,TRBJ2-7,-,TRBV3-1,-
TGCAGTGCCAGCGCGGGACTACGCTACAATGAGCAGTTCTTC,CSASAGLRYNEQFF,TRBJ2-1,-,TRBV20-1,TRBD2
TGTGCCAGCAGCCAAGGACTGGCCTCCTACAATGAGCAGTTCTTC,CASSQGLASYNEQFF,TRBJ2-1,-,TRBV7-2,-
TGTGCCAGCAGCAGAAGGCGTTCAGGGACGAATTCACCCCTCCACTTT,CASSRRRSGTNSPLHF,TRBJ1-6,-,TRBV13,-
TGTGCCAGCAGCTCGACACCCATGAACACTGAAGCTTTCTTT,CASSSTPMNTEAFF,TRBJ1-1,-,TRBV5-5,-
TGTGCCAGCAGCCAAGATTGGATACTACCTCAGGGCTCTGGGGCCAACGTCCTGACTTTC,CASSQDWILPQGSGANVLTF,TRBJ2-6,-,TRBV4-2,-
TGCAGTGCTACCTATAGCGGGGTATACAATGAGCAGTTCTTC,CSATYSGVYNEQFF,TRBJ2-1,-,TRBV20-1,TRBD2